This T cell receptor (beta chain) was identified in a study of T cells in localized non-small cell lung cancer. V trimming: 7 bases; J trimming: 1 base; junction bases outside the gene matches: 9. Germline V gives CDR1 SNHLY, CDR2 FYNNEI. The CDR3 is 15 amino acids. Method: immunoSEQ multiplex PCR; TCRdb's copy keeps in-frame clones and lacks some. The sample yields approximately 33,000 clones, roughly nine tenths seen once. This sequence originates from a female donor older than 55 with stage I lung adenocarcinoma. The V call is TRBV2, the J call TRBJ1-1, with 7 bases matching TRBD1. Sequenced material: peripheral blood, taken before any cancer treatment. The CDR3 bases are TGTGCCAGCAATATAAGACAGGGTACGAACACTGAAGCTTTCTTT. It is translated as CASNIRQGTNTEAFF.